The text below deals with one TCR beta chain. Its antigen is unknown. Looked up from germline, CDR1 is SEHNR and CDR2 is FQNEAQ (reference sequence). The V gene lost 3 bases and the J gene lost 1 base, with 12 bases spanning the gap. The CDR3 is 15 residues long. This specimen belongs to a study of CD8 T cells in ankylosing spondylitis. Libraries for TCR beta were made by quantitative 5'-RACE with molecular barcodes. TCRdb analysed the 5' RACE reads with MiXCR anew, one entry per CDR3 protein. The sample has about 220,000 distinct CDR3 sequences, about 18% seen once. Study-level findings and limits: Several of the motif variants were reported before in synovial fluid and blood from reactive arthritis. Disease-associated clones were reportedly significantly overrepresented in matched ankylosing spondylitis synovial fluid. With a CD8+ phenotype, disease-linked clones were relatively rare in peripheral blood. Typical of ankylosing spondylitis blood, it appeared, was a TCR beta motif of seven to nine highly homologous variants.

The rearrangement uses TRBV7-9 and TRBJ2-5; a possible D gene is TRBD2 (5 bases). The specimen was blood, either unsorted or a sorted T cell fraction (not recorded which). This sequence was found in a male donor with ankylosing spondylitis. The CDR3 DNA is TGTGCCAGCAGCTTCGGGGTTGACTCCCAAGAGACCCAGTACTTC. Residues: CASSFGVDSQETQYF.